This T cell receptor beta chain was profiled in a study of shared T cell receptors in the human thymus. The germline CDR1 and CDR2 sequences are MGHRA and YSYEKL. After removal of 8 bases from V and 4 bases from J, the junction contained 10 bases not matched to a gene. The CDR3 length is 17 residues. Only a few counts were recorded for this clone. Measured with immunoSEQ multiplex PCR; TCRdb has only the in-frame clones, and not every one. Counted here are hundreds of thousands of clones, 75% to 80% occurring once; the ten biggest clones make up roughly 0.013%. The same sample was also used in a study of human thymus T cells. That work states: Healthy Finnish infants undergoing corrective surgery for congenital heart defects were the donors.

The clonotype originates from a boy under two years old with a congenital heart defect. The chain has TRBV4-1 and TRBJ2-5; TRBD2 matches at 16 bases. The source material was thymocytes. DNA of the CDR3: TGCGCCAGCGCGTCGGGACTAGCGGGAGGGCCCGGAGAGACCCAGTACTTC. This encodes CASASGLAGGPGETQYF.